This TCR beta chain comes out of a study of T cells after yellow fever vaccination. In the study overall: Fractions containing few cells were prepared with SMART-Seq v4 Ultra Low Input.

A universal primer site and UMIs were added as TCR cDNA was made by 5'RACE template switching. TCRdb used MiXCR to reprocess the 5' RACE reads, holding one entry per CDR3 protein. The sample includes approximately 510,000 distinct CDR3 sequences, roughly 22% of them seen just once. Trimming removed 4 bases from V and 1 base from J, with 11 bases in between. The germline gives CDR1 SGHVS, CDR2 FQNEAQ. This CDR3 contains 14 residues. This clonotype has a handful of counts. Its antigen is as yet unknown. Points from the study as a whole: Post-booster repertoires again held most primary-vaccination clones (roughly 95% CD4, 75% to 90% CD8).

The V call is TRBV7-8, the J call TRBJ2-7; no clear D gene. This TCR was sampled from a man in his late teens or twenties who received the YFV17D yellow fever vaccine. The sample here was PBMCs, taken about 21 days after the first yellow fever vaccination. Here the CDR3 DNA reads TGTGCCAGCAGCTATACAGTTGGGTCCTACGAGCAGTACTTC. Translation: CASSYTVGSYEQYF.